The rows below give T cell receptor beta chains drawn from one sample of a study of beta chain features in type 1 diabetes. Assay: immunoSEQ multiplex PCR; the TCRdb copy retains only in-frame clones and omits some. This table holds 500,000 to 650,000 clones, over 10% found once. Sequencing used naive CD4+ T cells from blood. These receptors came from a man younger than 40 with type 1 diabetes. The CDR3 runs from the conserved cysteine through the conserved F or W. The D gene is left open where the match is weak. Size is omitted from some rows. Given values are once, few, many or a class for expanded clones.

TRBJ2-7 | . | few | TRBV18 | CASSPRGSKVSYEQYF | TGTGCCAGCTCACCACGGGGATCCAAAGTGTCCTACGAGCAGTACTTC
TRBJ2-3 | . | few | TRBV29-1 | CSVLMRPPDTQYF | TGCAGCGTTCTCATGAGGCCCCCAGATACGCAGTATTTT
TRBJ1-1 | . | few | TRBV7-2 | CASSLVWVDTEAFF | TGTGCCAGCAGCTTAGTGTGGGTTGACACTGAAGCTTTCTTT
TRBJ1-2 | . | . | TRBV2 | CASSVRVGYTF | TGTGCCAGCAGTGTGAGGGTCGGCTACACCTTC
TRBJ2-2 | TRBD1 | . | TRBV7-9 | CASSKGQGDTGELFF | TGTGCCAGCAGCAAGGGACAGGGGGACACCGGGGAGCTGTTTTTT
TRBJ2-1 | . | few | TRBV4-3 | CASSPNHSGDNEQFF | TGCGCCAGCAGCCCGAATCACTCGGGGGACAATGAGCAGTTCTTC
TRBJ2-7 | TRBD1 | . | TRBV9 | CASSHDRAAGEQYF | TGTGCCAGCAGCCACGACAGGGCCGCTGGAGAGCAGTACTTC
TRBJ2-3 | . | . | TRBV10-3 | CAISESGPSVSTDTQYF | TGTGCCATCAGTGAGTCCGGACCCTCAGTAAGCACAGATACGCAGTATTTT
TRBJ2-7 | . | . | TRBV4-3 | CASSQMTGLGVEQYF | TGCGCCAGCAGCCAAATGACAGGCCTCGGGGTCGAGCAGTACTTC
TRBJ1-5 | . | . | TRBV28 | CASSLQGQPQHF | TGTGCCAGCAGTTTGCAGGGGCAGCCCCAGCATTTT
TRBJ2-1 | . | . | TRBV9 | CASSVSDEQFF | TGTGCCAGCAGCGTTTCGGATGAGCAGTTCTTC
TRBJ2-2 | . | few | TRBV10-2 | CASSESFGRNTGELFF | TGCGCCAGCAGTGAGTCCTTCGGGCGGAACACCGGGGAGCTGTTTTTT
TRBJ1-3 | . | few | TRBV10-3 | CATSDNSSGNTIYF | TGTGCCACCTCGGACAACTCCTCTGGAAACACCATATATTTT
TRBJ2-5 | . | . | TRBV7-2 | CASSPNPPQYF | TGTGCCAGCAGCCCCAATCCCCCCCAGTACTTC
TRBJ2-1 | . | . | TRBV9 | CASSANPQPLGRRFNEQFF | TGTGCCAGCAGTGCTAACCCCCAACCCCTGGGACGGCGGTTCAATGAGCAGTTCTTC
TRBJ2-1 | . | . | TRBV11-2 | CATQLASYNEQFF | TGTGCTACCCAGCTGGCCTCCTACAATGAGCAGTTCTTC
TRBJ1-1 | . | . | TRBV9 | CASSSQGSMNTEAFF | TGTGCCAGCAGCTCACAGGGATCTATGAACACTGAAGCTTTCTTT
TRBJ2-3 | . | few | TRBV5-6 | CASSSTKSTDTQYF | TGTGCCAGCAGCAGCACTAAGAGCACAGATACGCAGTATTTT
TRBJ2-1 | . | . | TRBV7-7 | CASSLAAGLSNEQFF | TGTGCTAGCAGCTTAGCGGCAGGGTTAAGCAATGAGCAGTTCTTC
TRBJ2-7 | . | few | TRBV29-1 | CSVAHRDYEQYF | TGCAGCGTTGCTCACAGGGACTACGAGCAGTACTTC
TRBJ1-2 | . | . | TRBV6-1 | CASSEFISNYGYTF | TGTGCCAGCAGTGAATTCATCTCTAACTATGGCTACACCTTC
TRBJ2-1 | . | few | TRBV29-1 | CSVERGRVNNEQFF | TGCAGCGTTGAAAGGGGCAGGGTGAACAATGAGCAGTTCTTC
TRBJ2-7 | . | few | TRBV6-5 | CVVGTPVYEQYF | TGTGTCGTAGGCACTCCCGTCTACGAGCAGTACTTC
TRBJ1-1 | . | few | TRBV6-6 | CASSLSKRGSTEAFF | TGTGCCAGCAGTTTATCAAAGAGGGGCTCCACTGAAGCTTTCTTT
TRBJ2-5 | TRBD1 | few | TRBV29-1 | CSVRQGARETQYF | TGCAGCGTTCGACAGGGGGCGCGGGAGACCCAGTACTTC
TRBJ2-2 | . | few | TRBV11-3 | CASSLEGSNAGELFF | TGTGCCAGCAGCTTGGAGGGGTCGAACGCCGGGGAGCTGTTTTTT
TRBJ2-1 | . | few | TRBV29-1 | CSGPGTSDNEQFF | TGCAGCGGCCCCGGGACATCCGACAATGAGCAGTTCTTC
TRBJ2-7 | . | few | TRBV30 | CAWSFNRASDEQYF | TGTGCCTGGAGTTTTAACCGGGCCTCGGACGAGCAGTACTTC
TRBJ2-3 | . | . | TRBV4-3 | CASSRYVSGSQYF | TGCGCCAGCAGCCGCTATGTCTCGGGTTCGCAGTATTTT